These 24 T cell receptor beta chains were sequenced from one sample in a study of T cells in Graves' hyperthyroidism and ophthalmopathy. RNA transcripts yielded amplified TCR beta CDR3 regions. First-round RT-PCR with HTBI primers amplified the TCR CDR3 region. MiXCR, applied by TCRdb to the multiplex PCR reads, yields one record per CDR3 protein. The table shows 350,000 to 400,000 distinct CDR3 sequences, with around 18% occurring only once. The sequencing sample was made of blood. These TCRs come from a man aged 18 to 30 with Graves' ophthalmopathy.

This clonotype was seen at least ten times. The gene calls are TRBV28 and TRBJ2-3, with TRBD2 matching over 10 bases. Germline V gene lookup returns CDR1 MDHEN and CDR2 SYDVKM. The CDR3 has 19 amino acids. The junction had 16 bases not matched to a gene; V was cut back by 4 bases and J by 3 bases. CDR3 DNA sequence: TGTGCCAGCAGTTCCGACCCCATAACTAGCGGGGCAGGAACAGATACGCAGTATTTT. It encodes CASSSDPITSGAGTDTQYF.

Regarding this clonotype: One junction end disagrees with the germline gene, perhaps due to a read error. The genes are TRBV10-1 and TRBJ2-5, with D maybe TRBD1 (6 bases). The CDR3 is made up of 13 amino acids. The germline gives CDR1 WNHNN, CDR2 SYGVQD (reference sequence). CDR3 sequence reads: CASNSGTFETQYF. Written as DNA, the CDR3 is TGTGCCAGCAACTCCGGGACATTCGAGACCCAGTACTTC.

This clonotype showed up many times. DNA for the CDR3: TGTGCCAGCAGTTCCCCCACAGTCTTTGGAGAGACCCAGTACTTC. It specifies CASSSPTVFGETQYF. This sequence joins TRBV6-2 or TRBV6-3 and TRBJ2-5; unclear D gene. CDR3 length: 15 residues. Germline CDR1 is MNHEY and CDR2 is SVGEGT. V was pared by 4 bases and J by 4 bases, with 16 bases between.

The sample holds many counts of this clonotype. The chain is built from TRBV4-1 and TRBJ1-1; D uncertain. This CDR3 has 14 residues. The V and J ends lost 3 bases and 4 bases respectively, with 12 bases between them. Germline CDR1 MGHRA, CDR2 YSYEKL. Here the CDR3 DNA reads TGCGCCAGCAGCCAGGGCCAGCGAACCACTGAAGCTTTCTTT. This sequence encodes CASSQGQRTTEAFF.

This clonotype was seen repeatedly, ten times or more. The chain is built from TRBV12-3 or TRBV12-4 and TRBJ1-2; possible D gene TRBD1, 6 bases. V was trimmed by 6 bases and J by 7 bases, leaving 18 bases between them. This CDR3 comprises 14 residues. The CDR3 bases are TGTGCCAGCAGCGGAGGCAGGGGCCTACCTGGCTACACCTTC. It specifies CASSGGRGLPGYTF.

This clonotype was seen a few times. The CDR3 nucleotides are TGCAGCGTAGGGGGGGCTAGCGCGAACACCGGGGAGCTGTTTTTT. It translates to CSVGGASANTGELFF. The rearrangement links TRBV29-1 to TRBJ2-2, with D maybe TRBD2 (7 bases). V lost 6 bases to trimming and J lost 0 bases, with 14 bases between them. Germline assignment: CDR1 SQVTM and CDR2 ANQGSEA. The CDR3 is 15 residues long.

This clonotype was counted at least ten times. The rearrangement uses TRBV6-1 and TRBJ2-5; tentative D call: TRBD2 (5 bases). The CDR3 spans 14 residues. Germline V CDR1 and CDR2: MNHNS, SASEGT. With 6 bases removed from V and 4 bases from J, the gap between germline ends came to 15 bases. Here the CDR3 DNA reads TGTGCCAGCAGCGGACTCTGGGGTGGAGAGACCCAGTACTTC. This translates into CASSGLWGGETQYF.

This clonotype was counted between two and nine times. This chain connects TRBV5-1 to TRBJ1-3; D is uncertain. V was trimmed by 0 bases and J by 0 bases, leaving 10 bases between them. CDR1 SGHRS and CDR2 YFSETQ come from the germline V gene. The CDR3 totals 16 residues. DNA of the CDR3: TGCGCCAGCAGCTTGGACCACGGGTTCTCTGGAAACACCATATATTTT. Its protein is CASSLDHGFSGNTIYF. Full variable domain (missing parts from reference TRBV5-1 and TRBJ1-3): KAGVTQTPRYLIKTRGQQVTLSCSPISGHRSVSWYQQTPGQGLQFLFEYFSETQRNKGNFPGRFSGRQFSNSRSEMNVSTLELGDSALYLCASSLDHGFSGNTIYFGEGSWLTVV.

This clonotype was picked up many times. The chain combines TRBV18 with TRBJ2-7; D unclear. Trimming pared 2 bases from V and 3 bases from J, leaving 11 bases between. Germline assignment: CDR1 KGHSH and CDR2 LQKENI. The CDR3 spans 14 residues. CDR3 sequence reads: CASSPGEGLYEQYF. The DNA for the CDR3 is TGTGCCAGCTCACCAGGGGAAGGGCTCTACGAGCAGTACTTC.

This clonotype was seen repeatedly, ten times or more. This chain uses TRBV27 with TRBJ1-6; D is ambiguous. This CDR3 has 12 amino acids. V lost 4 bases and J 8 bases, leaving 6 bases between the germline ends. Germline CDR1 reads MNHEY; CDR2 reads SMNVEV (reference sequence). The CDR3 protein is CASSYRDSPLHF. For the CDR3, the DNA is TGTGCCAGCAGTTATCGGGATTCACCCCTCCACTTT.

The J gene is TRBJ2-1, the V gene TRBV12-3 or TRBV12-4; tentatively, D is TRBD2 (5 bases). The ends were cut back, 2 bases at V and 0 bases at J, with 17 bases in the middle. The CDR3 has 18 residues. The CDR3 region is CASSLRASGVSSYNEQFF. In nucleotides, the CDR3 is TGTGCCAGCAGTTTACGGGCCAGCGGAGTTAGCTCCTACAATGAGCAGTTCTTC.

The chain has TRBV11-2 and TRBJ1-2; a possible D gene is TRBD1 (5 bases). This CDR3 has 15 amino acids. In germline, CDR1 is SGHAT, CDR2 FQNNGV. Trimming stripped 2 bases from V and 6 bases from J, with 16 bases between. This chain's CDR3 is CASSLHDRDLHGYTF. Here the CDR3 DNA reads TGTGCCAGCAGCTTACACGACAGAGACCTGCATGGCTACACCTTC.

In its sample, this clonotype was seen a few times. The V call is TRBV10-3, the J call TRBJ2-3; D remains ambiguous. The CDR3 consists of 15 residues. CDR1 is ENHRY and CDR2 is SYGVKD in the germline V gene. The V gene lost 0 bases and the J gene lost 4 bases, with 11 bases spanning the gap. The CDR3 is CAISESKIRADTQYF. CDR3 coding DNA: TGTGCCATCAGTGAGTCGAAGATCCGGGCAGATACGCAGTATTTT.

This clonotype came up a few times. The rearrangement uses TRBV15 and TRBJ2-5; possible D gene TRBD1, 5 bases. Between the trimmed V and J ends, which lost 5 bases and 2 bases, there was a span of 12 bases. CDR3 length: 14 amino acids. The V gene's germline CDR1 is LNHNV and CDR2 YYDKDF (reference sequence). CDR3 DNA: TGTGCCACCAGCGGACCGACAGTACAAGAGACCCAGTACTTC. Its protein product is CATSGPTVQETQYF.

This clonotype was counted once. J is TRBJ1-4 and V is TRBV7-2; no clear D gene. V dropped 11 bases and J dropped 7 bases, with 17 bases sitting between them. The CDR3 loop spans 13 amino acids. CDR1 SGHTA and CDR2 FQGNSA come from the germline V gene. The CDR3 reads CAQAAVVGEKLFF. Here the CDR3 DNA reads TGTGCCCAAGCGGCGGTCGTGGGTGAAAAACTGTTTTTT.

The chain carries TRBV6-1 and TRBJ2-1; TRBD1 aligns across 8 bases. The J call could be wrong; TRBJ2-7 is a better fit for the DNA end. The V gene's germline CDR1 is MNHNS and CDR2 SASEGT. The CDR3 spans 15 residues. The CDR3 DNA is TGTGCCAGCACCAAACCTAGGACAGGGTCTTACGAGCAGTACTTC. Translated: CASTKPRTGSYEQYF.

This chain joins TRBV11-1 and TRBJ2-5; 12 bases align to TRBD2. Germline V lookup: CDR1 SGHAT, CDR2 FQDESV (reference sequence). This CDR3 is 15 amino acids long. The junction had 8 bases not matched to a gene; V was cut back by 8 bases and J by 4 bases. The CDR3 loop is CASAVRLAGVETQYF. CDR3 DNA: TGTGCCAGCGCAGTACGACTAGCGGGGGTAGAGACCCAGTACTTC.

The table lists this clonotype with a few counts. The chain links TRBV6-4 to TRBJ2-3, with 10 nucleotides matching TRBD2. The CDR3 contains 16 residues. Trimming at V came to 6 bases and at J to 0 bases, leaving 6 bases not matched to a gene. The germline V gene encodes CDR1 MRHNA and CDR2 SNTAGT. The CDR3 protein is CASSAGLADSTDTQYF. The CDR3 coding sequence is TGTGCCAGCAGCGCCGGACTAGCGGACAGCACAGATACGCAGTATTTT.

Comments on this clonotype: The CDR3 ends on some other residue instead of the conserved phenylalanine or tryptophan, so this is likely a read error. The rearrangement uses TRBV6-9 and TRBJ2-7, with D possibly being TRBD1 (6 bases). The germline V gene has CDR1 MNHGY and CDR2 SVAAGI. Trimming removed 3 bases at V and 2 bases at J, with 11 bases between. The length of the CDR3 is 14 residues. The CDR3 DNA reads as TGTGCCAGCAGTTACCCAGGGACACCCTACGAGCAGTACTCC. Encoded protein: CASSYPGTPYEQYS.

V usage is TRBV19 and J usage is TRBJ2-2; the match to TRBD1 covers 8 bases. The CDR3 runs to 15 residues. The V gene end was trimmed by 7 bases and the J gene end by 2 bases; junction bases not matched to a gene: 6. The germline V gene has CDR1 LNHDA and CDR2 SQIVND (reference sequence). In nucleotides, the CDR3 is TGTGCCAGTACCGTTCAGGGGGCTAACACCGGGGAGCTGTTTTTT. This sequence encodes CASTVQGANTGELFF.

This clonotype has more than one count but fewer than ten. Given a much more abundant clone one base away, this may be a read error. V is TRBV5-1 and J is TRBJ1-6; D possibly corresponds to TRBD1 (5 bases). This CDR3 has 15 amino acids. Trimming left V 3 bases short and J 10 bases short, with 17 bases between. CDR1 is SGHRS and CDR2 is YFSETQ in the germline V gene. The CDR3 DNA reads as TGCGCCAGCAGCTCGGCCGGGACTAAGGGGTCACCCCTCCACTTT. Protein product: CASSSAGTKGSPLHF.

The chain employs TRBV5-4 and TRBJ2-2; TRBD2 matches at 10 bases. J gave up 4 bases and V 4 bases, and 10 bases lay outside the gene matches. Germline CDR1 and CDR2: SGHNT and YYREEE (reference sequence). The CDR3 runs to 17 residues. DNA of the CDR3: TGTGCCAGCAGCCCCAGGCTAGCGGGGGCCTCCACCGGGGAGCTGTTTTTT. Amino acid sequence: CASSPRLAGASTGELFF.

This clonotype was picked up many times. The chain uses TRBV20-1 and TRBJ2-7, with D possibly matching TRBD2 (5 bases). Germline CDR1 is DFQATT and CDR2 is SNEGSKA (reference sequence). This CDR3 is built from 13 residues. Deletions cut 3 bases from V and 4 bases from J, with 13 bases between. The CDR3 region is CSARSLAGYEQYF. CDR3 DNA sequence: TGCAGTGCTAGGTCCCTAGCTGGTTACGAGCAGTACTTC.

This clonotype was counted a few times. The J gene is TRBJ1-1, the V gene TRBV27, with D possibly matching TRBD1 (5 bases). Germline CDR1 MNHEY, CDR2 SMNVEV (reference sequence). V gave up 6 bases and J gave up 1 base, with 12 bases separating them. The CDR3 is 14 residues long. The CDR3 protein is CASRRGGANTEAFF. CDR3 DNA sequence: TGTGCCAGCAGAAGGGGAGGGGCGAACACTGAAGCTTTCTTT.